One sample yielded the 15 T cell receptor beta chains listed below, sequenced in a study of T cells after yellow fever vaccination. TCRdb re-derived calls from the 5' RACE reads in MiXCR, one entry per CDR3 protein. Among hundreds of thousands of distinct CDR3 sequences listed, around 12% were seen once. The sample consisted of PBMCs, taken on the day of the yellow fever booster vaccination. Every receptor here comes from a man aged 30 to 39 who received the YFV17D yellow fever vaccine.

V usage is TRBV11-2 and J usage is TRBJ2-5; D tentatively reads TRBD1 or TRBD2 (6 bases each). V lost 2 bases and J lost 0, with 19 bases in between. Germline values: CDR1 SGHAT, CDR2 FQNNGV. The CDR3 loop spans 18 amino acids. CDR3 sequence: CASSLQVLGGMYQETQYF. As DNA, the CDR3 is TGTGCCAGCAGCTTACAGGTCCTGGGGGGCATGTACCAAGAGACCCAGTACTTC.

This chain uses TRBV4-3 with TRBJ1-2; D is possibly TRBD1 (5 bases). V shed 1 base and J shed 6 bases, with 9 bases lying between them. The CDR3 consists of 13 residues. CDR1 and CDR2 from the germline V gene are LGHNA and YSLEER. The DNA of the CDR3 is TGCGCCAGCAGCCAAGTCGGGGGAGATGGCTACACCTTC. It yields the protein CASSQVGGDGYTF.

This clonotype was recorded at least ten times. This chain joins TRBV20-1 and TRBJ2-1; 12 nucleotides match TRBD2. V shed 5 bases and J 8 bases; nucleotides not matched to a gene: 7. The CDR3 runs to 14 residues. Germline V lookup: CDR1 DFQATT, CDR2 SNEGSKA (reference sequence). CDR3 nucleotide sequence: TGCAGTGCTCCCTTGACTAGCGGGAGTTATGAGCAGTTCTTC. Its translation: CSAPLTSGSYEQFF.

The sample holds a few counts of this clonotype. The chain links TRBV7-2 to TRBJ2-1; no definite D call. The CDR3 is 17 residues long. Germline lookup yields CDR1 SGHTA and CDR2 FQGNSA. With 0 bases removed from V and 4 bases from J, the gap between germline ends came to 16 bases. CDR3 DNA: TGTGCCAGCAGCTTAGCTGTGGGTCACCAGAAGTACAATGAGCAGTTCTTC. As protein: CASSLAVGHQKYNEQFF.

In this sample, this clonotype turned up a few times. A junction boundary mismatches the germline segment, possibly from a read error. The chain joins TRBV7-2 to TRBJ2-4; D possibly matches TRBD1 or TRBD2 (7 bases each). The CDR3 covers 16 residues. Per the germline V gene, CDR1 is SGHTA and CDR2 is FQGNSA. CDR3 sequence (DNA): TGTGCCAGCAGCTCCCAGCGGGGAGGGGGCAAAGACATTCAGTACTTC. Translation gives CASSSQRGGGKDIQYF.

This clonotype was seen at least ten times. This sequence joins TRBV3-1 and TRBJ2-1; maybe TRBD2 (6 bases). The CDR3 contains 14 residues. Trimming left V 0 bases short and J 9 bases short, with 12 bases between. The germline gives CDR1 LGHDT, CDR2 YNNKEL (reference sequence). The DNA of the CDR3 is TGTGCCAGCAGCCAAGAACTAGCCCACCGTGAGCAGTTCTTC. Translating gives CASSQELAHREQFF.

This rearrangement joins TRBV9 to TRBJ2-1, with 9 bases that match TRBD2. CDR1 is SGDLS and CDR2 is YYNGEE in the germline V gene. The junction had 8 bases not matched to a gene; V was cut back by 2 bases and J by 5 bases. This CDR3 contains 16 residues. The CDR3 nucleotides read TGTGCCAGCAGCGTCCTAGCGGGAAGACTTAACAATGAGCAGTTCTTC. This codes for CASSVLAGRLNNEQFF.

In this sample, this clonotype turned up many times. The chain combines TRBV4-3 with TRBJ2-7, with D perhaps matching TRBD2 (5 bases). The CDR3 runs to 15 residues. CDR1 is LGHNA and CDR2 is YSLEER in the germline V gene. V lost 0 bases and J 4 bases, leaving 13 bases between the germline ends. This chain's CDR3 is CASSQEALAAYEQYF. CDR3 sequence (DNA): TGCGCCAGCAGCCAAGAAGCCCTAGCAGCGTACGAGCAGTACTTC.

This clonotype has more than one count but fewer than ten. This CDR3 reads CASSGDNRVNGELFF. The CDR3 nucleotides read TGTGCCAGCAGCGGAGACAACAGGGTCAACGGGGAGCTGTTTTTT. The chain couples TRBV11-1 to TRBJ2-2, with D possibly being TRBD1 (6 bases). V lost 5 bases and J lost 7, with 17 bases in between. The length of the CDR3 is 15 residues. Germline CDR1 and CDR2: SGHAT and FQDESV (reference sequence).

This clonotype was seen a handful of times. This chain joins TRBV27 and TRBJ1-5; D ambiguous. The CDR3 covers 16 residues. CDR1 and CDR2 (germline): MNHEY, SMNVEV (reference sequence). V lost 4 bases and J lost 6, with 19 bases in between. The CDR3 is CASSSAGVPWIQPQHF. CDR3 DNA: TGTGCCAGCAGTTCCGCCGGTGTCCCCTGGATTCAGCCCCAGCATTTT.

A note on this clonotype: A much bigger clone sits one base away, suggesting this may be a read error. The V and J genes are TRBV7-7 and TRBJ2-5; D is ambiguous. This CDR3 comprises 15 residues. CDR1 is SSHAT, CDR2 FNYEAQ, per germline (reference sequence). The CDR3 loop is CASSLALHAQQTQYF. The CDR3, as DNA: TGTGCTAGCAGCTTAGCCTTACATGCACAACAGACCCAGTACTTC.

The table lists this clonotype with a few counts. The chain carries TRBV3-1 and TRBJ2-1, with D tentatively TRBD2 (6 bases). This CDR3 spans 14 amino acids. Germline assignment: CDR1 LGHDT and CDR2 YNNKEL (reference sequence). The V end lost 4 bases, the J end lost 7 bases, and 14 bases lay between the germline ends. CDR3 in amino acids: CASSRTTWGNEQFF. DNA of the CDR3: TGTGCCAGCAGCCGGACTACTTGGGGGAATGAGCAGTTCTTC.

This clonotype was seen a few times. The chain links TRBV9 to TRBJ2-7, with a possible D match to TRBD1 (5 bases). Germline V gene data show CDR1 as SGDLS and CDR2 as YYNGEE. CDR3 size: 14 residues. V was shortened by 7 bases and J by 0 bases, with 14 bases between the two germline ends. The DNA of the CDR3 is TGTGCCAGCGGGGCCGGTCCGAGCTCCTACGAGCAGTACTTC. This gives the protein CASGAGPSSYEQYF.

V is TRBV5-6 and J is TRBJ2-7, with 10 bases identical to TRBD1. With 4 bases clipped from V and 5 bases from J, the junction kept 6 bases outside the gene matches. CDR3 length equals 14 residues. CDR1 and CDR2 from the germline V gene are SGHDT and YYEEEE. CDR3 DNA: TGTGCCAGCAGCCGGGGACAGGGGAGGGACGAGCAGTACTTC. This encodes CASSRGQGRDEQYF. The complete variable domain, with remaining parts taken from reference TRBV5-6 and TRBJ2-7, reads DAGVTQSPTHLIKTRGQQVTLRCSPKSGHDTVSWYQQALGQGPQFIFQYYEEEERQRGNFPDRFSGHQFPNYSSELNVNALLLGDSALYLCASSRGQGRDEQYFGPGTRLTVT.

This sequence joins TRBV7-9 and TRBJ2-1; 8 nucleotides agree with TRBD2. Germline assignment: CDR1 SEHNR and CDR2 FQNEAQ (reference sequence). V was clipped by 5 bases and J by 2 bases; unmatched bases: 8. The CDR3 has 16 amino acids. The CDR3 DNA sequence: TGTGCCAGCAGCCCCGACTTACTAGCGGCCTACAATGAGCAGTTCTTC. Residues: CASSPDLLAAYNEQFF.